This TCR beta chain is from a study of blood T cell repertoires in COVID-19. V lost 3 bases, J lost 1 base, and 15 bases lay in between. In germline, CDR1 is GTSNPN, CDR2 SVGIG (reference sequence). This CDR3 spans 15 amino acids. Produced via immunoSEQ multiplex PCR; TCRdb's table is partial and in-frame only. The table shows about 87,000 clones, with over 70% occurring only once. Specimen: peripheral blood. The chain employs TRBV30 and TRBJ1-1; no reliable D call. The TCR sequence derives from a woman in her fifties or sixties with acute or convalescent COVID-19. CDR3 bases: TGTGCCTGGAGAATGACCCTCCGGGGGAACACTGAAGCTTTCTTT. It is translated as CAWRMTLRGNTEAFF. The full variable domain, with the rest looked up from reference TRBV30 and TRBJ1-1, is SQTIHQWPATLVQPVGSPLSLECTVEGTSNPNLYWYRQAAGRGLQLLFYSVGIGQISSEVPQNLSASRPQDRQFILSSKKLLLSDSGFYLCAWRMTLRGNTEAFFGQGTRLTVV.